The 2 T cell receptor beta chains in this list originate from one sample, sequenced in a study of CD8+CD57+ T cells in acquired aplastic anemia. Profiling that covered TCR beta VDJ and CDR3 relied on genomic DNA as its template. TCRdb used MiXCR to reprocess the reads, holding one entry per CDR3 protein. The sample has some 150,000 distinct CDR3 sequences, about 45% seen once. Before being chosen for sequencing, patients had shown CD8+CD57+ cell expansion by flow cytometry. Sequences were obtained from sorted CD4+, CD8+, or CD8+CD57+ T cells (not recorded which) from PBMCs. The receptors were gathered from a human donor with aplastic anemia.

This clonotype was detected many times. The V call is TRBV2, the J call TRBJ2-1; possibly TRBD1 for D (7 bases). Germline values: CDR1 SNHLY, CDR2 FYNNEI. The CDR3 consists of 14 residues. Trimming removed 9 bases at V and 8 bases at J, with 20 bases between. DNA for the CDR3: TGTGCCAGACAGGGACAGACCTCGGGGGATGAGCAGTTCTTC. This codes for CARQGQTSGDEQFF.

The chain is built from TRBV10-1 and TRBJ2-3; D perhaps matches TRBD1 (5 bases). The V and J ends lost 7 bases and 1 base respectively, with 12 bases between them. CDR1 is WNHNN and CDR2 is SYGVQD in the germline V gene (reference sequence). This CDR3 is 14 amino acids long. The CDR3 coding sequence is TGCGCCAGCAACTGGACAAGGGGCACAGATACGCAGTATTTT. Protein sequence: CASNWTRGTDTQYF.